Detailed here is one TCR beta chain. These data belong to a study of blood T cell repertoires in COVID-19. Study in general: Sites across the United States, Italy and Spain contributed samples from acute and convalescent COVID-19.

Measured with immunoSEQ multiplex PCR; TCRdb has only the in-frame clones, and not every one. The sample lists approximately 98,000 clones, around 83% seen once, with roughly 4.1% in the top ten. The sequence derives from a woman in her sixties or seventies with acute or convalescent COVID-19. Source material: peripheral blood.

CDR3 in DNA: TGCGCCAGCAGCCAAGGTGTCAGGGTAGAGACCCAGTACTTC. Translated: CASSQGVRVETQYF. V usage is TRBV4-1 and J usage is TRBJ2-5, with D tentatively TRBD1 (5 bases). CDR1 MGHRA and CDR2 YSYEKL come from the germline V gene. This CDR3 contains 14 residues. Trimming removed 1 base from V and 4 bases from J, with 10 bases in between.